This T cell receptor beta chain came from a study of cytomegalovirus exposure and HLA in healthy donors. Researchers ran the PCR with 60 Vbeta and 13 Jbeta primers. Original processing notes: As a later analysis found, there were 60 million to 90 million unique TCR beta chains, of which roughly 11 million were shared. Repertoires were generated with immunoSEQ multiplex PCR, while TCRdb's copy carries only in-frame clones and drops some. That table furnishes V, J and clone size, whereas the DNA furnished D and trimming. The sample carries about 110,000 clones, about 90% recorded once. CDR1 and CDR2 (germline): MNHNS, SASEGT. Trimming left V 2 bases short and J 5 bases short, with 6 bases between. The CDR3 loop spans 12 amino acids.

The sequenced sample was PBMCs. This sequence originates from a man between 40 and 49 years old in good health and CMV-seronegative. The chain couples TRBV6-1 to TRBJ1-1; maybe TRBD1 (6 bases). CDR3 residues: CASSERGTEAFF. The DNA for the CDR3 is TGTGCCAGCAGTGAAAGGGGGACTGAAGCTTTCTTT.